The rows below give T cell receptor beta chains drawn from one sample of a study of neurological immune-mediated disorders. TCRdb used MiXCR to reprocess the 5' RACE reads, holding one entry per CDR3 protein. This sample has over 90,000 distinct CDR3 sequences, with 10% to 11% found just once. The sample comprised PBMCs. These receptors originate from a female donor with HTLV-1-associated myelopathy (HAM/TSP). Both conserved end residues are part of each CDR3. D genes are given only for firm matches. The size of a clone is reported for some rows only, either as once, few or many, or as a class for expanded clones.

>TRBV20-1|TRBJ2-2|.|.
CSARGAQTGELFF
TGCAGTGCTAGGGGGGCCCAAACCGGGGAGCTGTTTTTT
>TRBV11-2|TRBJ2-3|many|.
CASSHDLRTDTQYF
TGTGCCAGCAGCCATGACTTACGCACAGATACGCAGTATTTT
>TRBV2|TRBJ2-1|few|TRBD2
CASSASLAGGGEQFF
TGTGCCAGCAGCGCCAGCTTAGCGGGGGGGGGTGAGCAGTTCTTC
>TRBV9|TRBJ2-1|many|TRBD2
CASSVGGGGAINEQFF
TGTGCCAGCAGCGTAGGGGGCGGGGGGGCCATAAATGAGCAGTTCTTC
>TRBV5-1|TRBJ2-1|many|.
CASSERPYNEQFF
TGCGCCAGCAGCGAGAGGCCCTACAATGAGCAGTTCTTC
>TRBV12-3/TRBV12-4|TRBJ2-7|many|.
CASSLQGGSYEQYF
TGTGCCAGCAGTTTACAAGGGGGATCCTACGAGCAGTACTTC
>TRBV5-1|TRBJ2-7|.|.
CVSSLQGYEQYF
TGCGTCAGCAGCTTACAGGGCTACGAGCAGTACTTC
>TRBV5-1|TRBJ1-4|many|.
CASSSTSTNEKLFF
TGCGCCAGCAGCTCAACATCAACTAATGAAAAACTGTTTTTT
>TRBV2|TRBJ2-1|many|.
CASSEYRVNEQFF
TGTGCCAGCAGTGAGTATAGGGTCAATGAGCAGTTCTTC
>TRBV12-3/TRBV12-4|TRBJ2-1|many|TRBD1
CASSRWTGSYNEQFF
TGTGCCAGCAGTCGCTGGACAGGTTCATACAATGAGCAGTTCTTC
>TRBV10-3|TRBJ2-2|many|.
CATQGPGELFF
TGTGCCACCCAGGGCCCCGGGGAGCTGTTTTTT
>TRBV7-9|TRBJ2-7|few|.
CASSLRRAYEQYF
TGTGCCAGCAGCTTACGGCGGGCCTACGAGCAGTACTTC
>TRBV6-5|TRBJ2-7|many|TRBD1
CASREKTRGFEQYF
TGTGCCAGCAGGGAAAAAACCAGGGGGTTTGAGCAGTACTTC
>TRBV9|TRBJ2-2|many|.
CASSPSPRVTGELFF
TGTGCCAGCAGCCCCTCTCCCAGAGTTACCGGGGAGCTGTTTTTT
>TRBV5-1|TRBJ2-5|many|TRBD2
CASSTSGGFQETQYF
TGCGCCAGCAGTACTAGCGGGGGATTCCAAGAGACCCAGTACTTC
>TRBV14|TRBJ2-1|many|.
CASSGGGVNNEQFF
TGTGCCAGCAGCGGCGGAGGGGTAAACAATGAGCAGTTCTTC
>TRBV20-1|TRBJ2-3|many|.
CSASSPMDWGTDTQYF
TGCAGTGCTAGTTCTCCAATGGACTGGGGGACAGATACGCAGTATTTT
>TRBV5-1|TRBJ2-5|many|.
CASSPGRKSSETQYF
TGCGCCAGCAGCCCGGGGAGAAAAAGTAGCGAGACCCAGTACTTC
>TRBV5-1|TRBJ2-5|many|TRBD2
CASLAGNRRLETQYF
TGCGCCAGCCTAGCGGGGAACCGGCGACTAGAGACCCAGTACTTC
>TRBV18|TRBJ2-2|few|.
CASSPDTTGELFF
TGTGCCAGCTCTCCGGACACTACCGGGGAGCTGTTTTTT
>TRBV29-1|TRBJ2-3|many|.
CSVEGGATDTQYF
TGCAGCGTTGAAGGGGGGGCCACAGATACGCAGTATTTT
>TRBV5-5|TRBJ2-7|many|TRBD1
CASSFLTGPEQYF
TGTGCCAGCAGCTTCTTGACAGGGCCCGAGCAGTACTTC
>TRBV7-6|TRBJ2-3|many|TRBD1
CASSQGQGRSDTQYF
TGTGCCAGCAGCCAAGGACAGGGGAGATCAGATACGCAGTATTTT
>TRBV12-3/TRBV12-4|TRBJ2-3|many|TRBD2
CASNRGGSSTDTQYF
TGTGCCAGCAACCGCGGGGGAAGTAGCACAGATACGCAGTATTTT
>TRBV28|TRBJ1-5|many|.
CASSLSSASQPQHF
TGTGCCAGCAGTTTATCCAGTGCAAGTCAGCCCCAGCATTTT
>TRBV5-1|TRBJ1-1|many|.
CASSPNPGGYTEAFF
TGCGCCAGCAGCCCCAATCCCGGGGGATACACTGAAGCTTTCTTT
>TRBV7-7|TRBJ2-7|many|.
CASSLGTDPEGEQYF
TGTGCCAGCAGCTTAGGGACCGATCCCGAGGGCGAGCAGTACTTC
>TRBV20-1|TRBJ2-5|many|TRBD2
CSAKGLGGEQETQYF
TGCAGTGCAAAGGGATTGGGGGGGGAACAAGAGACCCAGTACTTC
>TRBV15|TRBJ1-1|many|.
CATSREDRRAANTEAFF
TGTGCCACCAGCAGAGAAGACCGCCGGGCCGCGAACACTGAAGCTTTCTTT
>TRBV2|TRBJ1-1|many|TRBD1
CASSGDSTEAFF
TGTGCCAGCAGTGGGGACAGCACTGAAGCTTTCTTT
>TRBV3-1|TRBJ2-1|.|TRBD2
CASNPLSGNTGNEQFF
TGTGCCAGCAACCCACTTAGCGGGAACACGGGGAATGAGCAGTTCTTC
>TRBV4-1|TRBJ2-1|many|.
CASSQERLANEQFF
TGCGCCAGCAGCCAAGAGCGGCTAGCGAATGAGCAGTTCTTC
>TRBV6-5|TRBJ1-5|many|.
CASKAEGNQPQHF
TGTGCCAGCAAGGCGGAGGGCAATCAGCCCCAGCATTTT
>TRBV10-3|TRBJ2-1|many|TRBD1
CAITPGQGSHEQFF
TGTGCCATCACCCCGGGACAGGGGTCGCATGAGCAGTTCTTC
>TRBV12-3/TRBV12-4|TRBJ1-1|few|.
CASSLGGRAEAFF
TGTGCCAGCAGTTTAGGGGGGCGGGCTGAAGCTTTCTTT
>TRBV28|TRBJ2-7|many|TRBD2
CASSLAGVPAYEQYF
TGTGCCAGCAGTTTGGCGGGGGTGCCCGCCTACGAGCAGTACTTC
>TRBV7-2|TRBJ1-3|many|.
CASSLGTGIGNTIYF
TGTGCCAGCAGCTTAGGTACAGGGATCGGAAACACCATATATTTT
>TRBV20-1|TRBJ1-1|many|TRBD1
CSASRDRVLSDTEAFF
TGCAGTGCGAGCCGGGACAGGGTTTTGTCGGACACTGAAGCTTTCTTT
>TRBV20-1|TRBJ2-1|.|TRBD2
CSAEISGGDDNEQFF
TGCAGTGCTGAAATTAGCGGGGGGGATGACAATGAGCAGTTCTTC
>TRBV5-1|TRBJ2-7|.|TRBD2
CASSPSGNSYEQYF
TGCGCCAGCAGCCCTAGCGGGAACTCCTACGAGCAGTACTTC
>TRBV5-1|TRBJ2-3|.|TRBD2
CASSTGTSGGSTDTQYF
TGCGCCAGTAGCACCGGGACTAGCGGGGGGTCCACAGATACGCAGTATTTT
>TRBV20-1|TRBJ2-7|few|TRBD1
CSASGTGGSLYEQYF
TGCAGTGCTAGCGGGACAGGGGGGTCCCTCTACGAGCAGTACTTC
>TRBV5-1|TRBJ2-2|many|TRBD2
CASSLIAGDHTGELFF
TGCGCCAGCAGCCTCATCGCGGGGGATCACACCGGGGAGCTGTTTTTT
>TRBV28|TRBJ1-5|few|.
CASSSSLGGSNQPQHF
TGTGCCAGCAGCAGTTCTCTCGGAGGGAGCAATCAGCCCCAGCATTTT
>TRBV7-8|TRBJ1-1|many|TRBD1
CASSPGQGTSSGDTEAFF
TGTGCCAGCAGCCCGGGACAGGGGACATCTAGTGGGGACACTGAAGCTTTCTTT
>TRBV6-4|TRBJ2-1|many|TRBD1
CASATGPWDEQFF
TGTGCCAGCGCGACAGGGCCCTGGGATGAGCAGTTCTTC